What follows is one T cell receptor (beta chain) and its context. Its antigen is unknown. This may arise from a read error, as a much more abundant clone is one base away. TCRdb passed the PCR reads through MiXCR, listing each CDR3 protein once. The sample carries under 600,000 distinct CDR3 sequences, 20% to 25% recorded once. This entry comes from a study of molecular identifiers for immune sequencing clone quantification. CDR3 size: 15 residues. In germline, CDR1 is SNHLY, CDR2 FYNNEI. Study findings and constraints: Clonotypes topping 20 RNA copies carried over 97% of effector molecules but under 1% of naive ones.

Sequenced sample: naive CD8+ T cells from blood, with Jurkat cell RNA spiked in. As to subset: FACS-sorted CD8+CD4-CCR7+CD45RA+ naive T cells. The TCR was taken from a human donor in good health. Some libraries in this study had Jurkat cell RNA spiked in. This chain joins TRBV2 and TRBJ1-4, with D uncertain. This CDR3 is CASNPWEATNEKLSF. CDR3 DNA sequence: TGTGCCAGCAACCCCTGGGAGGCAACTAATGAAAAACTGTCTTTT.